The 7 T cell receptor beta chains reported below all come from one sample, sequenced in a study of T cell responses to AZD1222 COVID-19 vaccine. Assay used: immunoSEQ multiplex PCR; TCRdb lists only in-frame clones, some missing. The sample lists under 130,000 clones; 92% were seen once. The sequencing here drew on peripheral blood, taken on day 0 of AZD1222 vaccination. The receptors were sampled from an adult in good health.

The chain carries TRBV5-8 and TRBJ2-7; D is unclear. The CDR3 is 11 amino acids. The germline CDR1 and CDR2 sequences are SGHTS and YDEGEE. V was pared by 1 base and J by 4 bases, with 3 bases between. For the CDR3, the DNA is TGTGCCAGCAGCTTGCGGTACGAGCAGTACTTC. Residues: CASSLRYEQYF.

V is TRBV29-1 and J is TRBJ2-1, with 7 bases fitting TRBD1. From germline, CDR1 is SQVTM and CDR2 ANQGSEA. Trimming removed 6 bases from V and 7 bases from J; junction bases left unmatched: 6. The CDR3 length is 12 residues. This chain's CDR3 is CSVRGNLNEQFF. As DNA, the CDR3 is TGCAGCGTCAGGGGGAATTTAAATGAGCAGTTCTTC.

V usage is TRBV11-3 and J usage is TRBJ1-6; 10 nucleotides match TRBD1. This CDR3 has 15 residues. V trimming: 3 bases; J trimming: 8 bases; junction bases outside the gene matches: 4. CDR1 and CDR2 from the germline V gene are SGHNT and YENEEA. DNA for the CDR3: TGTGCCAGCAGCTTGGGGACAGGGGCACATTCACCCCTCCACTTT. Its protein is CASSLGTGAHSPLHF.

V usage is TRBV20-1 and J usage is TRBJ2-5; 10 positions agree with TRBD2. Germline-derived CDR1 and CDR2 are DFQATT and SNEGSKA (reference sequence). The CDR3 spans 14 residues. V lost 3 bases and J lost 5; bases outside the gene matches: 6. CDR3 in amino acids: CSASQRGGLETQYF. The CDR3 bases are TGCAGTGCTAGTCAGCGGGGGGGCCTGGAGACCCAGTACTTC.

This CDR3 is CASSYGRDYNSPLHF. The CDR3 DNA reads TGTGCCAGCAGTTACGGCAGGGATTATAATTCACCCCTCCACTTT. The chain carries TRBV27 and TRBJ1-6, with a tentative D call TRBD1 (5 bases). This CDR3 is built from 15 residues. CDR1 and CDR2 from the germline V gene are MNHEY and SMNVEV (reference sequence). V gave up 4 bases and J gave up 4 bases, with 11 bases separating them.

The gene calls are TRBV7-2 and TRBJ2-3, with 8 bases identical to TRBD1. Germline V gives CDR1 SGHTA, CDR2 FQGNSA. The CDR3 runs to 15 residues. The ends lost 2 bases at V and 3 bases at J; junction bases unmatched: 4. This CDR3 reads CASSLSGGKTDTQYF. Here the CDR3 DNA reads TGTGCCAGCAGCTTATCAGGGGGCAAGACAGATACGCAGTATTTT.

This chain joins TRBV7-7 and TRBJ1-5, with D possibly matching TRBD1 (5 bases). The CDR3 is made up of 14 amino acids. Trimming stripped 7 bases from V and 4 bases from J, with 14 bases between. Per germline, CDR1 SSHAT and CDR2 FNYEAQ (reference sequence). As DNA, the CDR3 is TGTGCCAGCACCGAAGGGACGGCTAATCAGCCCCAGCATTTT. It specifies CASTEGTANQPQHF.